A single sample is the source of the 17 T cell receptor beta chains below, sequenced in a study of T cell responses to AZD1222 COVID-19 vaccine (dated by TCRdb to the early 2020s). Per the publication, the time point label means: baseline before first vaccination. The protocol used for the library was the immunoSEQ multiplex PCR assay. TCRdb's version of the immuneACCESS table is confined to in-frame rearrangements and falls short of the full clone set. An unresolved V gene accounts for under half of the shortfall where checked; the remainder is of unknown origin. For this sample there are around 150,000 clones; roughly 90% appear just once. The biggest ten clones account for about 2% of the sample. Source: peripheral blood, taken on day 0 of AZD1222 vaccination. These receptors all stem from an adult in good health.

The chain employs TRBV9 and TRBJ2-3, with D uncertain. Between the trimmed V and J ends, which lost 1 base and 0 bases, there was a span of 9 bases. This CDR3 contains 15 residues. The V gene's germline CDR1 is SGDLS and CDR2 YYNGEE. CDR3 DNA: TGTGCCAGCAGCGTAACCGCGGTGAGCACAGATACGCAGTATTTT. Its translation: CASSVTAVSTDTQYF.

The table lists this clone with a count of one. The genes are TRBV4-2 and TRBJ1-2; unclear D gene. Germline assignment: CDR1 LGHNA and CDR2 YNFKEQ. V lost 0 bases to trimming and J lost 8 bases, with 16 bases between them. CDR3 size: 15 residues. This CDR3 reads CASSQDLSAFGGYTF. For the CDR3, the DNA is TGTGCCAGCAGCCAAGATCTCTCTGCCTTCGGGGGCTACACCTTC.

The chain is built from TRBV7-9 and TRBJ2-1, with D unclear. V lost 5 bases and J lost 3, with 5 bases in between. The CDR3 has 12 amino acids. CDR1 and CDR2 from the germline V gene are SEHNR and FQNEAQ (reference sequence). The CDR3 sequence is CASSEDYNEQFF. The CDR3 DNA sequence: TGTGCCAGCAGCGAAGACTACAATGAGCAGTTCTTC. Looking up the rest from reference TRBV7-9 and TRBJ2-1 gives the full variable domain: DTGVSQNPRHKITKRGQNVTFRCDPISEHNRLYWYRQTLGQGPEFLTYFQNEAQLEKSRLLSDRFSAERPKGSFSTLEIQRTEQGDSAMYLCASSEDYNEQFFGPGTRLTVL.

The V gene is TRBV27, the J gene TRBJ1-2, with D perhaps matching TRBD1 (6 bases). V dropped 3 bases and J dropped 4 bases, with 9 bases sitting between them. Germline V lookup: CDR1 MNHEY, CDR2 SMNVEV (reference sequence). The CDR3 sequence is 13 residues long. The CDR3 nucleotides read TGTGCCAGCAGTTTGGGGGGGGCCTATGGCTACACCTTC. This sequence encodes CASSLGGAYGYTF.

This chain connects TRBV3-1 (or the pseudogene TRBV3-2) to TRBJ1-5; D is uncertain. Germline values: CDR1 LGHDT, CDR2 YNNKEL (reference sequence). V shed 7 bases and J shed 8 bases, with 12 bases lying between them. The CDR3 covers 12 residues. The CDR3 sequence is CASIWGGKPQHF. For the CDR3, the DNA is TGTGCCAGCATTTGGGGAGGGAAGCCCCAGCATTTT.

The rearrangement uses TRBV6-1 and TRBJ1-1; no clear D. Germline-derived CDR1 and CDR2 are MNHNS and SASEGT. The CDR3 has 13 residues. Trimming shortened V by 3 bases and J by 4 bases, and 9 bases separated the two germline ends. The CDR3 spells CASSETLGTEAFF. DNA for the CDR3: TGTGCCAGCAGTGAGACCTTGGGCACTGAAGCTTTCTTT.

The chain has TRBV15 and TRBJ2-2, with TRBD1 matching over 8 bases. Per germline, CDR1 LNHNV and CDR2 YYDKDF (reference sequence). There are 16 residues in the CDR3. V shed 1 base, J shed 7 bases, and the junction held 8 bases outside the gene matches. The DNA for the CDR3 is TGTGCCACCAGCAGAGCGACAGGGGTAACGAACGGGGAGCTGTTTTTT. Encoded protein: CATSRATGVTNGELFF.

The CDR3 nucleotides read TGCGCCAGCAGCCAAGTGGGGGACAGGGGAGAACCCCAGCATTTT. This translates into CASSQVGDRGEPQHF. The gene calls are TRBV4-1 and TRBJ1-5, with 10 nucleotides matching TRBD1. Unmatched junction bases numbered 7, after V lost 1 base and J lost 10 bases. CDR1 is MGHRA and CDR2 is YSYEKL in the germline V gene. The CDR3 is made up of 15 amino acids.

This sequence joins TRBV5-4 and TRBJ1-6, with 7 bases identical to TRBD1. V trimming: 4 bases; J trimming: 4 bases; junction bases outside the gene matches: 11. The length of the CDR3 is 17 residues. CDR1 SGHNT and CDR2 YYREEE come from the germline V gene (reference sequence). The CDR3 DNA reads TGTGCCAGCAGCCCGGACCCCACAGGGGCTTATAATTCACCCCTCCACTTT. Encoded protein: CASSPDPTGAYNSPLHF.

The chain carries TRBV5-1 and TRBJ2-1, with D possibly TRBD2 on 7 matching bases. Germline V CDR1 and CDR2: SGHRS, YFSETQ. The CDR3 consists of 15 residues. Trimming cost V 2 bases and J 3 bases, with 12 bases left between them. The CDR3 sequence: CASSFRGGDYNEQFF. In nucleotides, the CDR3 is TGCGCCAGCAGCTTTAGGGGGGGCGACTACAATGAGCAGTTCTTC.

The genes are TRBV6-6 and TRBJ1-5; tentatively, D is TRBD1 (6 bases). The germline gives CDR1 MNHNY, CDR2 SVGAGI (reference sequence). Trimming pared 5 bases from V and 6 bases from J, leaving 14 bases between. This CDR3 spans 14 amino acids. The CDR3 sequence: CASSPQGMSQPQHF. The DNA for the CDR3 is TGTGCCAGCAGTCCCCAGGGGATGAGTCAGCCCCAGCATTTT.

CDR3 in amino acids: CSVEDGAGRAADTQYF. CDR3 DNA sequence: TGCAGCGTTGAAGATGGGGCGGGCCGTGCCGCAGATACGCAGTATTTT. This rearrangement joins TRBV29-1 to TRBJ2-3; D possibly uses TRBD1 or TRBD2 (5 bases each). Germline values: CDR1 SQVTM, CDR2 ANQGSEA. Trimming stripped 0 bases from V and 4 bases from J, with 17 bases between. The CDR3 contains 16 residues.

This clone occurred once. Other nucleotide sequences in the sample specify the same CDR3. CDR3 sequence: CASSILSGNTIYF. Here the CDR3 DNA reads TGTGCCAGTAGTATCCTCTCTGGAAACACCATATATTTT. The chain couples TRBV19 to TRBJ1-3; D remains unclear. Germline V CDR1 and CDR2: LNHDA, SQIVND (reference sequence). The CDR3 contains 13 residues. V was clipped by 3 bases and J by 0 bases, with 3 bases between them. The full variable domain, its missing parts supplied by reference TRBV19 and TRBJ1-3, is DGGITQSPKYLFRKEGQNVTLSCEQNLNHDAMYWYRQDPGQGLRLIYYSQIVNDFQKGDIAEGYSVSREKKESFPLTVTSAQKNPTAFYLCASSILSGNTIYFGEGSWLTVV.

V usage is TRBV13 and J usage is TRBJ2-5; D uncertain. The V end lost 3 bases, the J end lost 4 bases, and 12 bases lay between the germline ends. The CDR3 is 14 amino acids. Germline-derived CDR1 and CDR2 are PRHDT and FYEKMQ (reference sequence). CDR3 in DNA: TGTGCCAGCAGCTTTCCGAGCGCAGGAGAGACCCAGTACTTC. It specifies CASSFPSAGETQYF. Variable domain in full (rest from reference TRBV13 and TRBJ2-5): AAGVIQSPRHLIKEKRETATLKCYPIPRHDTVYWYQQGPGQDPQFLISFYEKMQSDKGSIPDRFSAQQFSDYHSELNMSSLELGDSALYFCASSFPSAGETQYFGPGTRLLVL.

The genes are TRBV5-4 and TRBJ1-1; D not resolved. This CDR3 region has 14 residues. Deletions cut 4 bases from V and 3 bases from J, with 13 bases between. Germline CDR1 SGHNT, CDR2 YYREEE (reference sequence). CDR3 bases: TGTGCCAGCAGCCACCCGATTGGAGACACTGAAGCTTTCTTT. Translation: CASSHPIGDTEAFF. The entire variable domain, with the rest obtained from reference TRBV5-4 and TRBJ1-1, is as follows: ETGVTQSPTHLIKTRGQQVTLRCSSQSGHNTVSWYQQALGQGPQFIFQYYREEENGRGNFPPRFSGLQFPNYSSELNVNALELDDSALYLCASSHPIGDTEAFFGQGTRLTVV.

This chain connects TRBV7-8 to TRBJ1-1; D gene unclear. The V end was cut by 5 bases, the J end by 11 bases, with 15 bases between. Per germline, CDR1 SGHVS and CDR2 FQNEAQ. The CDR3 runs 12 residues. CDR3 in amino acids: CASSRQALGAFF. CDR3 nucleotide sequence: TGTGCCAGCAGCCGCCAGGCTCTGGGCGCTTTCTTT.

This clone was recorded a few times. V and J are TRBV4-2 and TRBJ2-7; weak D call: TRBD2 (5 bases). Germline V CDR1 and CDR2: LGHNA, YNFKEQ. The germline V and J ends were trimmed by 3 bases and 5 bases, with 17 bases remaining between them. The CDR3 consists of 15 residues. CDR3 residues: CASSQERSAGDEQYF. For the CDR3, the DNA is TGTGCCAGCAGCCAGGAAAGAAGTGCGGGCGACGAGCAGTACTTC.